This paragraph reports one TCR beta chain. The sample comes from a study of control samples from healthy donors and cancer patients. Profiling relied on immunoSEQ multiplex PCR, and the TCRdb table lists in-frame clones only, not all of them. The sample includes 85,000 to 90,000 clones, roughly nine tenths seen only once; the top ten take over 20%. Trimming left V 5 bases short and J 10 bases short, with 17 bases between. The CDR3 spans 13 residues. Germline CDR1 and CDR2: MNHEY and SVGAGI. This TCR was sampled from a man younger than 40 in good health. Sequencing was carried out using blood. The J gene is TRBJ1-1, the V gene TRBV6-5; D perhaps matches TRBD1 (6 bases). This CDR3 is CASSPVGGAGAFF. CDR3 in DNA: TGTGCCAGCAGTCCCGTCGGGGGCGCCGGAGCTTTCTTT.